The rows below give T cell receptor beta chains drawn from one sample of a study of cytotoxic CD8 clonotypes in ibrutinib-treated CLL. Assay used: immunoSEQ multiplex PCR; TCRdb lists only in-frame clones, some missing. The table shows some 63,000 clones, with roughly nine tenths occurring only once. This specimen was PBMCs, taken after 12 months of ibrutinib treatment. The receptors shown here come from a human donor with chronic lymphocytic leukemia. CDR3s include the opening cysteine and the closing phenylalanine or tryptophan. The order of the fields is V gene, clone size, J gene, D gene, CDR3 protein, CDR3 DNA. A D gene is named only where the DNA matches it firmly. Rows may omit the clone size; those that give it use once, few, many or a size class.

TRBV5-1,few,TRBJ1-2,-,CASSVGYYGYTF,TGCGCCAGCAGCGTCGGGTACTATGGCTACACCTTC
TRBV6-1,-,TRBJ2-1,TRBD2,CASRSGAYNEQFF,TGTGCCAGCAGGAGCGGGGCCTACAATGAGCAGTTCTTC
TRBV29-1,medium-sized,TRBJ1-2,-,CSAGGGAVGYTF,TGCAGCGCCGGAGGGGGAGCGGTGGGCTACACCTTC
TRBV27,-,TRBJ1-4,TRBD1,CASKSARGGTNEKLFF,TGTGCCAGCAAATCCGCCAGGGGGGGAACTAATGAAAAACTGTTTTTT
TRBV30,-,TRBJ1-5,-,CAWGGGNQPQHF,TGTGCCTGGGGCGGGGGTAATCAGCCCCAGCATTTT
TRBV19,-,TRBJ2-2,-,CASSITPGTNTGELFF,TGTGCCAGTAGTATAACCCCGGGCACGAACACCGGGGAGCTGTTTTTT
TRBV5-5,-,TRBJ1-4,-,CASTLSSDNEKLFF,TGTGCCAGCACTCTTTCATCAGACAATGAAAAACTGTTTTTT
TRBV12-5,-,TRBJ2-5,TRBD2,CASGPSGGFGETQYF,TGTGCTAGTGGGCCCTCGGGAGGTTTTGGAGAGACCCAGTACTTC
TRBV9,-,TRBJ2-2,TRBD1,CASSFRDRLTGELFF,TGTGCCAGCAGCTTCCGGGACAGACTCACCGGGGAGCTGTTTTTT
TRBV5-4,-,TRBJ1-1,-,CASSSYRWGTEAFF,TGTGCCAGCAGCTCCTACAGGTGGGGGACTGAAGCTTTCTTT
TRBV19,once,TRBJ1-4,-,CASSTRAGATNEKLFF,TGTGCCAGTAGTACCAGGGCGGGTGCAACTAATGAAAAACTGTTTTTT
TRBV6-5,few,TRBJ2-1,-,CASSRDSPVYNEQFF,TGTGCCAGCAGTAGAGACAGCCCCGTCTACAATGAGCAGTTCTTC
TRBV5-6,-,TRBJ2-3,-,CAISRAGSTDTQYF,TGTGCCATTTCGCGGGCGGGAAGCACAGATACGCAGTATTTT
TRBV5-1,-,TRBJ2-7,TRBD1,CASSSRGTYEQYF,TGCGCCAGCAGCAGCAGGGGGACCTACGAGCAGTACTTC
TRBV25-1,-,TRBJ1-2,-,CASSTGGVYGYTF,TGTGCCAGCTCGACCGGGGGCGTCTATGGCTACACCTTC
TRBV29-1,-,TRBJ2-3,-,CSVRDLTQYF,TGCAGCGTGAGGGACCTAACGCAGTATTTT
TRBV10-3,few,TRBJ1-5,-,CAIKADLSNQPQHF,TGTGCCATCAAAGCGGACCTTAGCAATCAGCCCCAGCATTTT
TRBV5-1,-,TRBJ2-2,TRBD1,CASSYQRTGGFAGELFF,TGCGCCAGCAGCTATCAACGGACAGGAGGTTTTGCCGGGGAGCTGTTTTTT
TRBV7-8,-,TRBJ2-3,-,CASSLGRLLRADTQYF,TGTGCCAGCAGCTTAGGGCGGCTCCTCAGGGCAGATACGCAGTATTTT
TRBV14,-,TRBJ2-1,-,CASSQDETGHNEQFF,TGTGCCAGCAGCCAAGACGAGACGGGGCACAATGAGCAGTTCTTC
TRBV7-2,few,TRBJ2-1,-,CASSLERVPPYNEQFF,TGTGCCAGCAGCTTAGAGCGTGTCCCCCCATACAATGAGCAGTTCTTC
TRBV30,few,TRBJ2-1,-,CAWSGGVFNEQFF,TGTGCCTGGAGTGGGGGGGTCTTCAATGAGCAGTTCTTC
TRBV18,-,TRBJ1-1,-,CASSPALNTEAFF,TGTGCCAGCTCACCGGCATTAAACACTGAAGCTTTCTTT
TRBV5-1,-,TRBJ2-3,TRBD2,CASSLALAADTDTQYF,TGCGCCAGCAGCTTGGCTCTAGCGGCGGACACAGATACGCAGTATTTT
TRBV4-1,-,TRBJ1-2,-,CASSQGIQGYYGYTF,TGCGCCAGCAGCCAGGGGATACAGGGATACTATGGCTACACCTTC
TRBV29-1,-,TRBJ1-2,TRBD1,CSVEDRRDRVIGYTF,TGCAGCGTTGAAGATCGGCGGGACAGGGTCATCGGCTACACCTTC
TRBV29-1,-,TRBJ2-1,TRBD1,CSVDGQGWYNNEQFF,TGCAGCGTAGACGGACAGGGGTGGTACAACAATGAGCAGTTCTTC
TRBV5-1,-,TRBJ2-7,TRBD2,CASSGSTSGRDSYEQYF,TGCGCCAGCAGCGGATCGACTAGCGGACGCGATTCCTACGAGCAGTACTTC
TRBV11-3,once,TRBJ1-3,TRBD1,CASAGGSGNTIYF,TGTGCCAGCGCAGGGGGATCAGGAAACACCATATATTTT
TRBV5-1,-,TRBJ1-1,-,CASSFSLGRGNTEAFF,TGCGCCAGCAGCTTTTCTCTCGGGAGGGGGAACACTGAAGCTTTCTTT
TRBV4-3,few,TRBJ2-3,TRBD2,CASSQGIRWREESADTQYF,TGCGCCAGCAGCCAAGGGATCCGGTGGCGGGAGGAGTCGGCAGATACGCAGTATTTT
TRBV19,few,TRBJ2-2,TRBD2,CASSIRLAATIGGNTGELFF,TGTGCCAGTAGTATCAGACTAGCGGCCACTATAGGGGGGAACACCGGGGAGCTGTTTTTT
TRBV27,-,TRBJ2-2,-,CASSFDYNTGELFF,TGTGCCAGCAGTTTCGACTACAACACCGGGGAGCTGTTTTTT
TRBV13,-,TRBJ2-3,TRBD2,CASSWRTSESTDTQYF,TGTGCCAGCAGCTGGCGGACTAGCGAAAGCACAGATACGCAGTATTTT
TRBV19,-,TRBJ2-3,-,CASSFRQVTDTQYF,TGTGCCAGTAGTTTCCGACAGGTCACAGATACGCAGTATTTT
TRBV18,-,TRBJ1-1,TRBD1,CASSPDRGNTEAFF,TGTGCCAGCTCACCCGACAGGGGGAACACTGAAGCTTTCTTT
TRBV6-6,-,TRBJ2-7,TRBD2,CASSYTLGLEQYF,TGTGCCAGCAGTTATACACTGGGACTAGAGCAGTACTTC
TRBV5-1,-,TRBJ1-5,TRBD1,CASSTEPRDRGINQPQHF,TGCGCCAGCAGCACCGAACCCCGGGACAGGGGGATTAATCAGCCCCAGCATTTT
TRBV18,-,TRBJ2-1,-,CASSPPWGKSSYNEQFF,TGTGCCAGCTCACCACCCTGGGGGAAGAGCTCCTACAATGAGCAGTTCTTC
TRBV5-1,-,TRBJ2-4,TRBD2,CASSLKPLAGGVDKNIQYF,TGCGCCAGCAGCCTCAAGCCACTAGCGGGAGGGGTGGACAAAAACATTCAGTACTTC
TRBV11-3,once,TRBJ2-7,-,CASSLTQGGVYEQYF,TGTGCCAGCAGCTTAACCCAGGGGGGCGTTTACGAGCAGTACTTC
TRBV27,-,TRBJ1-1,-,CASVFLTEAFF,TGTGCCAGCGTATTCCTCACTGAAGCTTTCTTT
TRBV6-1,-,TRBJ2-7,-,CASPPDSLYEQYF,TGTGCCAGCCCTCCGGACAGCCTCTACGAGCAGTACTTC
TRBV18,once,TRBJ1-1,-,CASSEVREGHTEAFF,TGTGCCAGCTCGGAAGTTCGGGAGGGGCACACTGAAGCTTTCTTT
TRBV28,-,TRBJ2-7,-,CASRQGQSPYEQYF,TGTGCCAGCAGACAGGGCCAATCTCCTTACGAGCAGTACTTC
TRBV9,-,TRBJ1-1,-,CASSVASGTGRLLVF,-
TRBV19,once,TRBJ2-7,TRBD1,CASSIPPTGTGDHEQYF,TGTGCCAGTAGTATTCCCCCCACCGGGACAGGGGATCACGAGCAGTACTTC
TRBV30,-,TRBJ2-5,-,CAWSVLPTQYF,TGTGCCTGGAGTGTTCTACCGACCCAGTACTTC
TRBV25-1,-,TRBJ2-1,TRBD1,CASSGTGAYNEQFF,TGTGCCAGCAGTGGGACAGGCGCATACAATGAGCAGTTCTTC
TRBV11-1,once,TRBJ2-3,TRBD1,CASSLGGQGTDTQYF,TGTGCCAGCAGCTTGGGGGGACAGGGGACAGATACGCAGTATTTT
TRBV5-6,-,TRBJ2-7,TRBD2,CASSFQLAASYEQYF,TGTGCCAGCAGCTTCCAACTAGCGGCGTCCTACGAGCAGTACTTC
TRBV4-1,-,TRBJ2-3,TRBD2,CASSQDLGLAGHLSSTDTQYF,TGCGCCAGCAGCCAAGATCTGGGACTAGCGGGGCACCTCTCTAGCACAGATACGCAGTATTTT
TRBV5-1,-,TRBJ2-1,-,CASSLMGTRNYNEQFF,TGCGCCAGCAGCTTGATGGGGACGAGAAACTACAATGAGCAGTTCTTC
TRBV28,-,TRBJ1-2,TRBD1,CASSLSRGVGYTF,TGTGCCAGCAGTTTGTCCAGGGGGGTTGGCTACACCTTC
TRBV28,-,TRBJ1-5,TRBD1,CASSVQTGTENQPQHF,TGTGCCAGCAGTGTGCAGACCGGGACAGAGAATCAGCCCCAGCATTTT